Below, 32 T cell receptor beta chains from the same sample are listed, as sequenced in a study of cytomegalovirus exposure and HLA in healthy donors. The PCR made use of 60 Vbeta and 13 Jbeta primers. Here immunoSEQ multiplex PCR was the method, and the copy in TCRdb shows in-frame clones only, minus some. The table lists 75,000 to 95,000 clones, 63% of them singletons. The sample taken for sequencing was PBMCs. Receptors were obtained from a woman aged 30 to 39 in good health and CMV-seronegative.

This clone was seen more than once but under ten times. The chain carries TRBV6-5 and TRBJ1-2; no clear D gene. CDR1 is MNHEY and CDR2 is SVGAGI in the germline V gene. The CDR3 has 13 residues. V lost 5 bases and J 2 bases, leaving 9 bases between the germline ends. The CDR3 spells CASSLQANYGYTF. The DNA of the CDR3 is TGTGCCAGCAGTCTCCAGGCGAACTATGGCTACACCTTC.

J is TRBJ2-7 and V is TRBV11-3; TRBD2 matches 8 bases. V dropped 3 bases and J dropped 0; count of bases not matched to a gene: 1. Germline lookup yields CDR1 SGHNT and CDR2 YENEEA. This CDR3 is 14 amino acids long. The CDR3: CASSFSGSSYEQYF. The DNA for the CDR3 is TGTGCCAGCAGCTTCAGCGGGAGCTCCTACGAGCAGTACTTC.

This chain joins TRBV4-1 and TRBJ2-2; TRBD1 agrees at 7 bases. The CDR3 is 14 residues long. The J segment lost 2 bases and the V segment lost 4 bases, leaving 1 base of the junction unmatched. CDR1 and CDR2 (germline): MGHRA, YSYEKL. The CDR3 DNA is TGCGCCAGCAGCCGGGACAGCAACACCGGGGAGCTGTTTTTT. Its protein product is CASSRDSNTGELFF.

The genes are TRBV6-1 and TRBJ2-7; D ambiguous. The CDR3 runs to 12 residues. Trimming removed 5 bases from V and 3 bases from J, with 8 bases in between. CDR1 MNHNS and CDR2 SASEGT come from the germline V gene. DNA of the CDR3: TGTGCCAGCAGTACCGCGGACTACGAGCAGTACTTC. Its translation: CASSTADYEQYF.

The rearrangement uses TRBV6-5 and TRBJ2-7; 7 nucleotides match TRBD1. After removal of 7 bases from V and 4 bases from J, the junction contained 10 bases not matched to a gene. The V gene's germline CDR1 is MNHEY and CDR2 SVGAGI. The CDR3 sequence is 14 residues long. CDR3 DNA sequence: TGTGCCAGCAAACTGACAGGGCTCTCGTACGAGCAGTACTTC. This translates into CASKLTGLSYEQYF.

The chain couples TRBV28 to TRBJ1-4; D is ambiguous. The CDR3 runs to 16 residues. The V gene lost 7 bases and the J gene lost 5 bases, with 20 bases spanning the gap. Per the germline V gene, CDR1 is MDHEN and CDR2 is SYDVKM. The CDR3 nucleotides are TGTGCCAGCAAGGCCGGGGTAACCGTTGAAAATGAAAAACTGTTTTTT. It yields the protein CASKAGVTVENEKLFF.

The V gene is TRBV5-1, the J gene TRBJ2-5, with 9 bases matching TRBD2. There are 16 residues in the CDR3. Losses at the gene ends were 0 bases for V and 5 bases for J; bases not matched to a gene: 8. Germline V gene data show CDR1 as SGHRS and CDR2 as YFSETQ. The CDR3, as DNA: TGCGCCAGCAGCTTGGCTGGCGGGGGGGATGGGGAGACCCAGTACTTC. This encodes CASSLAGGGDGETQYF.

This clone was observed a handful of times. The chain links TRBV25-1 to TRBJ2-3; weak D call: TRBD2 (6 bases). This CDR3 is built from 17 residues. Germline V gives CDR1 MGHDK, CDR2 SYGVNS. Trimming removed 3 bases from V and 2 bases from J, with 18 bases in between. CDR3 in amino acids: CASSDALGGLSTDTQYF. CDR3 DNA sequence: TGTGCCAGCAGTGATGCCCTCGGAGGGTTGTCCACAGATACGCAGTATTTT. Using reference TRBV25-1 and TRBJ2-3 for the parts outside the CDR3, the full variable domain is EADIYQTPRYLVIGTGKKITLECSQTMGHDKMYWYQQDPGMELHLIHYSYGVNSTEKGDLSSESTVSRIRTEHFPLTLESARPSHTSQYLCASSDALGGLSTDTQYFGPGTRLTVL.

This clone has just one count. This chain joins TRBV19 and TRBJ2-2; D is undetermined. This CDR3 has 14 amino acids. Germline CDR1 and CDR2: LNHDA and SQIVND (reference sequence). The V and J ends lost 1 base and 6 bases respectively, with 9 bases between them. The CDR3 here is CASSIGPGAGELFF. Here the CDR3 DNA reads TGTGCCAGTAGTATAGGCCCAGGCGCCGGGGAGCTGTTTTTT.

The rearrangement joins TRBV4-1 to TRBJ1-2; D ambiguous. V lost 1 base, J lost 9 bases, and 21 bases lay in between. Germline CDR1 is MGHRA and CDR2 is YSYEKL. The CDR3 has 16 residues. DNA for the CDR3: TGCGCCAGCAGCCAAGCCATGACCCGGCCGGGGATGCGCTACACCTTC. Its translation is CASSQAMTRPGMRYTF.

The V call is TRBV10-1, the J call TRBJ2-2, with 12 bases that match TRBD2. The CDR3 loop spans 16 amino acids. Germline V CDR1 and CDR2: WNHNN, SYGVQD (reference sequence). Trimming at V came to 4 bases and at J to 6 bases, leaving 6 bases not matched to a gene. CDR3 DNA: TGCGCCAGCAGTGCCGGGCTAGCGGGGGGGCCCGGGGAGCTGTTTTTT. Amino acid sequence: CASSAGLAGGPGELFF.

This chain links TRBV4-3 with TRBJ2-1; 11 bases match TRBD2. The CDR3 runs 19 residues. CDR1 LGHNA and CDR2 YSLEER come from the germline V gene. V gave up 2 bases and J gave up 5 bases; unmatched junction bases: 14. CDR3 nucleotide sequence: TGCGCCAGCAGCCAACTCACGAGGCTAGCGGGAGGTCTCGACAATGAGCAGTTCTTC. It specifies CASSQLTRLAGGLDNEQFF.

The V gene is TRBV5-1, the J gene TRBJ2-5; a weak D match, TRBD2 (5 bases). Gene TRBJ2-7 matches the end of the DNA better, so the J call may be wrong. Germline CDR1 and CDR2: SGHRS and YFSETQ. CDR3 length: 16 residues. CDR3 loop: CASSLGTGVQAYEQYF. The CDR3 bases are TGCGCCAGCAGCTTGGGAACCGGGGTCCAGGCCTACGAGCAGTACTTC.

J is TRBJ2-1 and V is TRBV27; possible D gene TRBD2, 6 bases. The CDR3 extends over 13 amino acids. Deletions cut 2 bases from V and 7 bases from J, with 9 bases between. Germline CDR1 and CDR2: MNHEY and SMNVEV (reference sequence). CDR3 region: CASSLGGSNEQFF. For the CDR3, the DNA is TGTGCCAGCAGTTTAGGGGGGTCGAATGAGCAGTTCTTC.

The chain uses TRBV5-1 and TRBJ2-1, with TRBD2 identical over 13 bases. Per germline, CDR1 SGHRS and CDR2 YFSETQ. V was clipped by 4 bases and J by 0 bases; unmatched bases: 4. This CDR3 comprises 17 residues. The CDR3 nucleotides read TGCGCCAGCAGCCCGGGACTAGCGGGACTCTCCTACAATGAGCAGTTCTTC. Its protein product is CASSPGLAGLSYNEQFF. Complete variable domain (other parts from reference TRBV5-1 and TRBJ2-1): KAGVTQTPRYLIKTRGQQVTLSCSPISGHRSVSWYQQTPGQGLQFLFEYFSETQRNKGNFPGRFSGRQFSNSRSEMNVSTLELGDSALYLCASSPGLAGLSYNEQFFGPGTRLTVL.

This clone ranks as medium-sized. The chain employs TRBV11-3 and TRBJ2-1; D gene uncertain. CDR3 length: 12 residues. Germline V gives CDR1 SGHNT, CDR2 YENEEA. Trimming shortened V by 5 bases and J by 7 bases, and 9 bases separated the two germline ends. The CDR3 nucleotides are TGTGCCAGCAGCCCCGGTGCTAATGAGCAGTTCTTC. It codes for CASSPGANEQFF.

In its sample, this clone was seen a few times. The J gene is TRBJ2-1, the V gene TRBV5-1, with 10 bases lining up with TRBD2. The CDR3 spans 16 residues. Trimming took 3 bases from V and 9 from J; bases not matched to a gene: 12. Looked up from germline, CDR1 is SGHRS and CDR2 is YFSETQ. The CDR3 DNA sequence: TGCGCCAGCAGCTGGGGGCCTAGCGGGAGTGGGAGTGAGCAGTTCTTC. It translates to CASSWGPSGSGSEQFF.

This chain links TRBV28 with TRBJ2-5, with TRBD2 matching over 8 bases. Per the germline V gene, CDR1 is MDHEN and CDR2 is SYDVKM. V lost 5 bases to trimming and J lost 5 bases; unmatched junction nucleotides: 13. The CDR3 runs to 16 residues. CDR3 region: CASSPRGSGSRETQYF. CDR3 bases: TGTGCCAGCAGTCCCCGGGGGAGCGGGAGCCGGGAGACCCAGTACTTC.

The CDR3 bases are TGCGCCAGCAGCCAAGATTGGGGAGCGGGGATAGATACGCAGTATTTT. It encodes CASSQDWGAGIDTQYF. The V and J genes are TRBV4-3 and TRBJ2-3; 7 bases align to TRBD2. The CDR3 length is 16 residues. Germline V gives CDR1 LGHNA, CDR2 YSLEER. The junction had 8 bases not matched to a gene; V was cut back by 0 bases and J by 5 bases.

V usage is TRBV19 and J usage is TRBJ1-2; no clear D gene. Germline loops: CDR1 LNHDA, CDR2 SQIVND (reference sequence). The CDR3 totals 14 residues. V lost 3 bases, J lost 1 base, and 9 bases lay in between. The CDR3 DNA reads as TGTGCCAGTAGTATTACAGCCCGTAACTATGGCTACACCTTC. Its protein product is CASSITARNYGYTF.

The chain employs TRBV5-1 and TRBJ1-1; D is possibly TRBD1 (5 bases). CDR3 length: 11 amino acids. Germline V lookup: CDR1 SGHRS, CDR2 YFSETQ. V was pared by 8 bases and J by 8 bases, with 13 bases between. The CDR3 here is CASSQGPEAFF. The CDR3 nucleotides read TGCGCCAGTTCCCAGGGCCCGGAAGCTTTCTTT.

The gene calls are TRBV9 and TRBJ2-7; 12 nucleotides agree with TRBD2. This CDR3 spans 15 amino acids. CDR1 is SGDLS and CDR2 is YYNGEE in the germline V gene. V lost 4 bases, J lost 5 bases, and 7 bases stayed unmatched. The CDR3 here is CASSLRLAGDHEQYF. Here the CDR3 DNA reads TGTGCCAGCAGCTTAAGACTAGCGGGGGACCACGAGCAGTACTTC.

This sequence joins TRBV5-6 and TRBJ2-7; 11 bases line up with TRBD2. The CDR3 extends over 16 amino acids. The germline V gene has CDR1 SGHDT and CDR2 YYEEEE. J gave up 0 bases and V 4 bases, and 6 bases lay outside the gene matches. The CDR3 nucleotides read TGTGCCAGCAGCGTCCCTAGCGGGAGGAGCTCCTACGAGCAGTACTTC. Translation gives CASSVPSGRSSYEQYF.

The chain links TRBV25-1 to TRBJ2-7; 7 bases align to TRBD2. V was pared by 7 bases and J by 4 bases, with 13 bases of the junction left unmatched. The CDR3 totals 15 residues. Germline lookup yields CDR1 MGHDK and CDR2 SYGVNS. The CDR3 coding sequence is TGTGCCAGCACCTCTTCGGCAGCGGGAAGGTACGAGCAGTACTTC. Its translation: CASTSSAAGRYEQYF.

In its sample, this clone was seen a few times. The gene calls are TRBV28 and TRBJ2-3, with 9 bases aligning to TRBD2. Losses at the gene ends were 6 bases for V and 6 bases for J; bases not matched to a gene: 7. The CDR3 runs to 14 residues. CDR1 is MDHEN and CDR2 is SYDVKM in the germline V gene. The CDR3 DNA follows: TGTGCCAGCAGGCCGGGACTAGCAGCGGATACGCAGTATTTT. This codes for CASRPGLAADTQYF.

V is TRBV6-1 and J is TRBJ1-5, with TRBD1 identical over 7 bases. The CDR3 contains 14 residues. Germline CDR1 reads MNHNS; CDR2 reads SASEGT. V dropped 6 bases and J dropped 5; count of bases not matched to a gene: 7. The CDR3 region has the DNA TGTGCCAGCAGAACAGGGGTATCCTATCAGCCCCAGCATTTT. Translating it yields CASRTGVSYQPQHF.

V usage is TRBV30 and J usage is TRBJ1-1, with a weak D call TRBD1 (6 bases). Trimming removed 0 bases at V and 8 bases at J, with 7 bases between. The CDR3 runs 11 residues. Germline V gene sequence: CDR1 GTSNPN, CDR2 SVGIG (reference sequence). CDR3 sequence: CAWSVGQEAFF. CDR3 DNA: TGTGCCTGGAGTGTTGGACAGGAAGCTTTCTTT.

This clone was found a few times. The chain joins TRBV19 to TRBJ2-7; TRBD1 agrees at 10 bases. The junction had 2 bases not matched to a gene; V was cut back by 2 bases and J by 1 base. From germline, CDR1 is LNHDA and CDR2 SQIVND (reference sequence). CDR3 length equals 15 residues. The CDR3 coding sequence is TGTGCCAGTAGTATAAAGGGACAGGGGTCCTACGAGCAGTACTTC. It is translated as CASSIKGQGSYEQYF. The variable domain in full, completed from reference TRBV19 and TRBJ2-7, reads DGGITQSPKYLFRKEGQNVTLSCEQNLNHDAMYWYRQDPGQGLRLIYYSQIVNDFQKGDIAEGYSVSREKKESFPLTVTSAQKNPTAFYLCASSIKGQGSYEQYFGPGTRLTVT.

The J gene is TRBJ2-5, the V gene TRBV19; maybe TRBD1 (6 bases). CDR3 length equals 14 residues. Trimming removed 5 bases from V and 3 bases from J, with 13 bases in between. Germline CDR1 and CDR2: LNHDA and SQIVND (reference sequence). CDR3: CASSLKQGEETQYF. CDR3 coding DNA: TGTGCCAGTAGTCTGAAACAGGGTGAAGAGACCCAGTACTTC.

This clone was seen only a few times. The chain is built from TRBV5-1 and TRBJ2-3; D might be TRBD2 (5 bases). This CDR3 is 11 amino acids long. V was clipped by 6 bases and J by 5 bases, with 7 bases between them. In germline, CDR1 is SGHRS, CDR2 YFSETQ. CDR3 sequence (DNA): TGCGCCAGCATAGGGAGAGATACGCAGTATTTT. Protein sequence: CASIGRDTQYF.

The chain is built from TRBV4-1 and TRBJ1-3; no clear D. Trimming pared 5 bases from V and 0 bases from J, leaving 11 bases between. Germline lookup yields CDR1 MGHRA and CDR2 YSYEKL. The CDR3 totals 15 residues. This chain's CDR3 is CASSGSDFSGNTIYF. Written as DNA, the CDR3 is TGCGCCAGCAGCGGCTCGGACTTCTCTGGAAACACCATATATTTT.

The chain recombines TRBV6-4 with TRBJ2-2; no clear D gene. This CDR3 is built from 14 residues. V dropped 2 bases and J dropped 7 bases, with 11 bases sitting between them. Looked up from germline, CDR1 is MRHNA and CDR2 is SNTAGT. The CDR3 sequence: CASSDLPTSGELFF. CDR3 in DNA: TGTGCCAGCAGTGACCTTCCCACGAGCGGGGAGCTGTTTTTT.